The 15 T cell receptor beta chains below were found in one sample sequenced in a study of blood T cells in healthy people across ages. A second PCR of 7 to 11 cycles used a sample-barcoded 5' primer and a J-beta primer mix. A single record per CDR3 protein comes from TCRdb applying MiXCR to the 5' RACE reads. Of about 750,000 distinct CDR3 sequences listed, about 48% were seen once; the top ten hold 40% to 50%. Sequencing used blood. These receptor sequences come from an elderly man in good health.

This chain uses TRBV27 with TRBJ2-7; D call uncertain. This CDR3 has 13 residues. CDR1 is MNHEY and CDR2 is SMNVEV in the germline V gene (reference sequence). The ends were cut back, 1 base at V and 5 bases at J, with 9 bases in the middle. CDR3 coding DNA: TGTGCCAGCAGTTTATTTGGGTTCGACGAGCAGTACTTC. Protein: CASSLFGFDEQYF.

This chain connects TRBV24-1 to TRBJ2-3, with a weak D call TRBD1 (6 bases). This CDR3 is 14 amino acids long. CDR1 and CDR2 (germline): KGHDR, SFDVKD. The V end lost 2 bases, the J end lost 8 bases, and 13 bases lay between the germline ends. The CDR3 nucleotides are TGTGCCACCAGTGATTCTACAGGGTGGGGTACGCAGTATTTT. Encoded protein: CATSDSTGWGTQYF.

The chain links TRBV7-2 to TRBJ2-5, with D tentatively TRBD2 (6 bases). V lost 5 bases and J 3 bases, leaving 10 bases between the germline ends. Germline V gene sequence: CDR1 SGHTA, CDR2 FQGNSA. CDR3 length equals 13 residues. The CDR3: CASSQTSKETQYF. The CDR3, as DNA: TGTGCCAGCAGCCAGACTAGTAAAGAGACCCAGTACTTC.

The V gene is TRBV5-6, the J gene TRBJ2-7, with 7 bases lining up with TRBD2. The DNA matches TRBJ2-4 better at its end, which makes the J call doubtful. Looked up from germline, CDR1 is SGHDT and CDR2 is YYEEEE. The CDR3 is 16 amino acids. The CDR3 DNA reads as TGTGCCAGCAGTCCACTCTCGGGGGGAGCCAAAAACATTCAGTACTTC. This sequence encodes CASSPLSGGAKNIQYF.

This clonotype appeared a few times. The V gene is TRBV7-8, the J gene TRBJ2-1, with D maybe TRBD1 (6 bases). Per the germline V gene, CDR1 is SGHVS and CDR2 is FQNEAQ. The CDR3 is 18 residues long. V shed 0 bases and J shed 2 bases, with 17 bases lying between them. The CDR3 bases are TGTGCCAGCAGCTTAGCGGTGACCCGGACAGCTACCTACAATGAGCAGTTCTTC. The encoded protein is CASSLAVTRTATYNEQFF.

This chain links TRBV4-2 with TRBJ2-1; D is possibly TRBD2 (6 bases). Trimming stripped 0 bases from V and 12 bases from J, with 15 bases between. This CDR3 comprises 14 residues. Germline assignment: CDR1 LGHNA and CDR2 YNFKEQ. The CDR3, as DNA: TGTGCCAGCAGCCAAGAGGGAGGCCCCGCGGGGCAGTTCTTC. Its protein is CASSQEGGPAGQFF.

Only a few counts were recorded for this clonotype. The chain employs TRBV12-3 or TRBV12-4 and TRBJ2-7; the D is unclear. V lost 3 bases, J lost 2 bases, and 8 bases lay in between. This CDR3 is built from 13 residues. The CDR3 is CASSLNGPYEQYF. DNA of the CDR3: TGTGCCAGCAGTTTGAACGGACCCTACGAGCAGTACTTC.

This chain joins TRBV2 and TRBJ2-5; D uncertain. Trimming removed 4 bases at V and 1 base at J, with 7 bases between. The germline CDR1 and CDR2 sequences are SNHLY and FYNNEI. The CDR3 totals 13 residues. In DNA form, the CDR3 reads TGTGCCAGCAGTGTCACCATCCAAGAGACCCAGTACTTC. It translates to CASSVTIQETQYF.

The chain combines TRBV2 with TRBJ2-6; 8 nucleotides align to TRBD1. CDR1 and CDR2 (germline): SNHLY, FYNNEI. The V segment lost 10 bases and the J segment 0 bases; nucleotides outside the gene matches: 2. The CDR3 is 14 amino acids. The CDR3: CANDRGSGANVLTF. CDR3 nucleotide sequence: TGTGCCAACGACAGGGGCTCTGGGGCCAACGTCCTGACTTTC. Using reference TRBV2 and TRBJ2-6 for the parts outside the CDR3, the full variable domain is EPEVTQTPSHQVTQMGQEVILRCVPISNHLYFYWYRQILGQKVEFLVSFYNNEISEKSEIFDDQFSVERPDGSNFTLKIRSTKLEDSAMYFCANDRGSGANVLTFGAGSRLTVL.

Many counts were recorded for this clonotype. V gene TRBV5-1 combines with J gene TRBJ2-7; 11 positions match TRBD2. The germline gives CDR1 SGHRS, CDR2 YFSETQ. Trimming cost V 4 bases and J 3 bases; bases outside gene matches: 6. There are 15 residues in the CDR3. CDR3 residues: CASSLGGTSGYEQYF. The CDR3 DNA follows: TGCGCCAGCAGCCTGGGTGGGACTAGCGGCTACGAGCAGTACTTC.

V gene TRBV5-5 combines with J gene TRBJ2-3, with 9 bases aligning to TRBD1. Unmatched junction bases numbered 14, after V lost 4 bases and J lost 14 bases. Germline V gene lookup returns CDR1 SGHKS and CDR2 YYEKEE (reference sequence). This CDR3 comprises 14 residues. CDR3 nucleotide sequence: TGTGCCAGCAGCCCCTGGACAGGGGACAGATACGCGTATTTT. Amino acids: CASSPWTGDRYAYF.

This chain joins TRBV27 and TRBJ2-1, with D maybe TRBD2 (6 bases). Germline lookup yields CDR1 MNHEY and CDR2 SMNVEV (reference sequence). The CDR3 is made up of 14 amino acids. V lost 2 bases and J 9 bases, leaving 14 bases between the germline ends. CDR3 nucleotides: TGTGCCAGCAGTTTAGGGGACTCGGCGATTGAGCAGTTCTTC. It encodes CASSLGDSAIEQFF.

This clonotype was seen only a few times. The chain employs TRBV12-3 or TRBV12-4 and TRBJ1-2; TRBD1 agrees at 7 bases. V dropped 8 bases and J dropped 4; count of bases not matched to a gene: 16. The CDR3 runs 16 residues. The CDR3 DNA reads as TGTGCCAGCCGTATGAGCCAACAGGGGTTCAGCTATGGCTACACCTTC. It encodes CASRMSQQGFSYGYTF.

V is TRBV21-1 and J is TRBJ2-7; TRBD1, the table's D call, was not compared with the DNA. TRBV21-1 represents a pseudogene. There are 18 residues in the CDR3. The CDR3 loop reads CASSKAHSGTGPSYEQYF. In DNA, the CDR3 is TGTGCCAGCAGCAAAGCCCATTCCGGGACAGGGCCCTCCTACGAGCAGTACTTC.

The chain uses TRBV20-1 and TRBJ2-7; no reliable D call. The V and J ends lost 5 bases and 0 bases respectively, with 17 bases between them. Germline V CDR1 and CDR2: DFQATT, SNEGSKA (reference sequence). This CDR3 is built from 15 residues. The CDR3 spells CSAPRLGSSSYEQYF. CDR3 DNA: TGCAGTGCTCCTCGTCTAGGGTCGAGCTCCTACGAGCAGTACTTC.